This TCR beta chain was identified in a study of response to subunit inactivated influenza vaccine. TCRdb reprocessed the RT-PCR reads with MiXCR, giving one entry per CDR3 protein. The sample consists of about 480,000 distinct CDR3 sequences, about a tenth of them appearing once. The V and J ends lost 1 base and 13 bases, in that order; junction bases with no gene match: 4. This CDR3 is 13 amino acids long. From germline, CDR1 is SEHNR and CDR2 FQNEAQ (reference sequence). Regarding the study as a whole: The study's authors posited that every seasonal influenza vaccination enlists few new T cells.

This clonotype has a handful of counts. Its cognate antigen is unknown. The rearrangement uses TRBV7-9 and TRBJ2-7; 13 bases are shared with TRBD2. This receptor was obtained from a man aged 50 or older who received an inactivated influenza vaccine. The sequences come from PBMCs from blood, collected roughly 47 days after vaccination. In DNA, the CDR3 is TGTGCCAGCAGCTTAGATGGGACTAGCGGGACCTACTTC. Protein: CASSLDGTSGTYF.